These 25 T cell receptor beta chains share one sample of origin, sequenced in a study of post-analysis software for immune sequencing data. Study outcomes and limitations: In patients, TRBV5-6, TRBV5-1 and TRBV20-1 belonged to several TRBV segments found more frequently than in controls.

These receptors lack a known antigen. Unique molecular identifiers featured in each of the TCR beta cDNA libraries. TCRdb called the PCR reads again in MiXCR, with one record for every CDR3 protein. Found here are about 380,000 distinct CDR3 sequences, roughly 38% of them singletons; the top ten hold around 15%. Source material: blood. The receptors shown here come from a girl aged 10 to 17 with multiple sclerosis.

J is TRBJ2-7 and V is TRBV2, with a tentative D call TRBD1 (7 bases). The CDR3 has 15 residues. Germline-derived CDR1 and CDR2 are SNHLY and FYNNEI. V lost 5 bases and J lost 8, with 22 bases in between. The CDR3 nucleotides are TGTGCCAGCAGTCTAAGGGGGCAGGGAGGTTCCAAGCAGTACTTC. Protein product: CASSLRGQGGSKQYF.

This clonotype was detected a few times. This sequence joins TRBV15 and TRBJ2-5; 11 nucleotides agree with TRBD2. Germline values: CDR1 LNHNV, CDR2 YYDKDF (reference sequence). J gave up 6 bases and V 1 base, and 4 bases lay outside the gene matches. CDR3 length: 15 residues. CDR3 sequence: CATSRGLAGGQTQYF. The CDR3 nucleotides are TGTGCCACCAGCAGAGGGCTAGCGGGGGGACAGACCCAGTACTTC.

The rearrangement uses TRBV27 and TRBJ2-5, with TRBD1 matching over 9 bases. Germline CDR1 is MNHEY and CDR2 is SMNVEV (reference sequence). There are 13 residues in the CDR3. Trimming removed 1 base from V and 7 bases from J; junction bases left unmatched: 1. Here the CDR3 reads CASSLWGQGTQYF. Written as DNA, the CDR3 is TGTGCCAGCAGTTTATGGGGACAGGGGACCCAGTACTTC.

V is TRBV12-3 or TRBV12-4 and J is TRBJ1-4; D gene unclear. V lost 3 bases, J lost 6 bases, and 5 bases lay in between. The CDR3 is 12 residues long. The CDR3 nucleotides are TGTGCCAGCAGTTTGGAGGATGAAAAACTGTTTTTT. It translates to CASSLEDEKLFF.

This chain links TRBV7-8 with TRBJ2-1; D not resolved. The ends were cut back, 4 bases at V and 6 bases at J, with 7 bases in the middle. The CDR3 has 12 residues. Germline V gene sequence: CDR1 SGHVS, CDR2 FQNEAQ. The DNA of the CDR3 is TGTGCCAGCAGCTCTTTTTCCAATGAGCAGTTCTTC. The encoded protein is CASSSFSNEQFF.

The chain links TRBV2 to TRBJ1-2, with D possibly being TRBD1 (6 bases). The CDR3 contains 15 residues. Germline V gene sequence: CDR1 SNHLY, CDR2 FYNNEI. V was shortened by 7 bases and J by 4 bases, with 19 bases between the two germline ends. In DNA, the CDR3 is TGTGCCAGCACCGAGGAGGGGGAGATTTCCTATGGCTACACCTTC. This translates into CASTEEGEISYGYTF.

The chain carries TRBV20-1 and TRBJ2-7; a possible D gene is TRBD2 (6 bases). Trimming stripped 6 bases from V and 2 bases from J, with 11 bases between. The CDR3 extends over 12 amino acids. Germline-derived CDR1 and CDR2 are DFQATT and SNEGSKA (reference sequence). The CDR3 spells CSARTKTYEQYF. The CDR3 DNA follows: TGCAGTGCCAGGACTAAGACCTACGAGCAGTACTTC.

This clonotype was counted a few times. The chain links TRBV7-2 to TRBJ2-5, with 15 bases lining up with TRBD2. Looked up from germline, CDR1 is SGHTA and CDR2 is FQGNSA. The CDR3 length is 18 residues. The V segment lost 4 bases and the J segment 0 bases; nucleotides outside the gene matches: 6. CDR3 in amino acids: CASSYGLAGGRYQETQYF. CDR3 bases: TGTGCCAGCAGCTATGGACTAGCGGGGGGGCGATACCAAGAGACCCAGTACTTC.

The sample holds a few counts of this clonotype. V gene TRBV19 combines with J gene TRBJ1-2; possibly TRBD1 for D (6 bases). The length of the CDR3 is 13 residues. Germline CDR1 is LNHDA and CDR2 is SQIVND (reference sequence). Trimming pared 2 bases from V and 2 bases from J, leaving 6 bases between. The CDR3 protein is CASSIQGNYGYTF. The CDR3 coding sequence is TGTGCCAGTAGTATACAGGGGAACTATGGCTACACCTTC.

Turning to this clonotype: The germline gene is not matched at one end of the junction; a read error may be the cause. This chain connects TRBV6-6 to TRBJ1-2, with TRBD1 matching 7 bases. Germline V lookup: CDR1 MNHNY, CDR2 SVGAGI (reference sequence). This CDR3 spans 15 amino acids. The CDR3 DNA reads TGTGCCAGCAGGACCGACAGGGCTTCTAACTATGGCCACACCTTC. Translation gives CASRTDRASNYGHTF.

This clonotype was counted between two and nine times. The genes are TRBV2 and TRBJ2-7; D call uncertain. CDR1 SNHLY and CDR2 FYNNEI come from the germline V gene. V was shortened by 4 bases and J by 7 bases, with 5 bases between the two germline ends. This CDR3 has 10 residues. CDR3: CASSVREQYF. CDR3 in DNA: TGTGCCAGCAGTGTGAGAGAGCAGTACTTC.

This clonotype was counted only a few times. V is TRBV24-1 and J is TRBJ2-1; 9 bases match TRBD1. This CDR3 has 17 residues. CDR1 is KGHDR and CDR2 is SFDVKD in the germline V gene. V lost 4 bases, J lost 0 bases, and 6 bases stayed unmatched. The CDR3 loop reads CATSDDRGSNSYNEQFF. DNA for the CDR3: TGTGCCACCAGTGACGACAGGGGGTCCAACTCCTACAATGAGCAGTTCTTC.

The rearrangement joins TRBV20-1 to TRBJ2-3; 11 positions match TRBD2. Germline lookup yields CDR1 DFQATT and CDR2 SNEGSKA (reference sequence). This CDR3 is 19 amino acids long. The V segment lost 3 bases and the J segment 0 bases; nucleotides outside the gene matches: 14. The DNA of the CDR3 is TGCAGTGCTAGGCGAGACAGGGCGACTAGCGGGGATAGCACAGATACGCAGTATTTT. Translated, it gives CSARRDRATSGDSTDTQYF.

The chain couples TRBV7-2 to TRBJ2-5, with 14 bases identical to TRBD2. Germline assignment: CDR1 SGHTA and CDR2 FQGNSA. Germline trimming cut 5 bases from V and 6 bases from J; bases unmatched to any gene: 5. The length of the CDR3 is 15 residues. CDR3 amino acids: CASSRTSGGWQTQYF. The CDR3 DNA follows: TGTGCCAGCAGCCGGACTAGCGGGGGGTGGCAGACCCAGTACTTC.

V usage is TRBV7-3 and J usage is TRBJ2-2; D possibly corresponds to TRBD1 (6 bases). CDR1 and CDR2 (germline): SGHTA, FQGTGA. This CDR3 is built from 14 residues. Trimming cost V 3 bases and J 5 bases, with 10 bases left between them. The CDR3 coding sequence is TGTGCCAGCAGCTTCCCAGGGGAAACCGGGGAGCTGTTTTTT. Its protein product is CASSFPGETGELFF.

This chain connects TRBV7-8 to TRBJ2-7; no reliable D call. The CDR3 extends over 12 amino acids. Germline values: CDR1 SGHVS, CDR2 FQNEAQ. The germline V and J ends were trimmed by 5 bases and 0 bases, with 5 bases remaining between them. CDR3 residues: CASSGYSYEQYF. The CDR3 nucleotides are TGTGCCAGCAGCGGGTACTCCTACGAGCAGTACTTC.

This clonotype was observed at least ten times. The chain employs TRBV10-2 and TRBJ2-5; D gene ambiguous. Germline CDR1 WSHSY, CDR2 SAAADI. The CDR3 runs 14 residues. V dropped 0 bases and J dropped 4 bases, with 9 bases sitting between them. CDR3 bases: TGCGCCAGCAGTGAGTCGACTCCTACAGAGACCCAGTACTTC. This codes for CASSESTPTETQYF.

The rearrangement uses TRBV7-9 and TRBJ2-6, with D hard to call. V lost 5 bases, J lost 0 bases, and 17 bases lay in between. Germline CDR1 SEHNR, CDR2 FQNEAQ (reference sequence). The CDR3 covers 18 residues. The CDR3 spells CASSPPMLLSSGANVLTF. The CDR3 region has the DNA TGTGCCAGCAGCCCCCCAATGTTACTTAGCTCTGGGGCCAACGTCCTGACTTTC.

This clonotype occurred a few times. This chain uses TRBV7-2 with TRBJ2-7; the match to TRBD2 covers 11 bases. Germline CDR1 reads SGHTA; CDR2 reads FQGNSA. This CDR3 is built from 15 residues. J lost 2 bases, V lost 5 bases, and 5 bases had no gene match. CDR3 DNA sequence: TGTGCCAGCAGCCCGGGACTAGCGGTGACCTACGAGCAGTACTTC. This gives the protein CASSPGLAVTYEQYF.

The gene calls are TRBV15 and TRBJ2-3; D might be TRBD1 or TRBD2, each matching 5 bases. Trimming pared 0 bases from V and 5 bases from J, leaving 9 bases between. The germline V gene has CDR1 LNHNV and CDR2 YYDKDF (reference sequence). This CDR3 is 14 amino acids long. The CDR3 DNA is TGTGCCACCAGCAGAGATTGGGGGATAGATACGCAGTATTTT. Translating gives CATSRDWGIDTQYF.

This clonotype was seen a few times. V usage is TRBV4-3 and J usage is TRBJ2-1, with 9 positions matching TRBD2. V trimming: 0 bases; J trimming: 9 bases; junction bases outside the gene matches: 12. The CDR3 contains 17 residues. Germline CDR1 reads LGHNA; CDR2 reads YSLEER. CDR3 loop: CASSQEGGGARIGEQFF. In nucleotides, the CDR3 is TGCGCCAGCAGCCAAGAAGGCGGGGGGGCTAGAATTGGTGAGCAGTTCTTC.

This clonotype was detected a few times. J is TRBJ2-5 and V is TRBV6-6, with D unresolved. The CDR3 runs 16 residues. The V gene's germline CDR1 is MNHNY and CDR2 SVGAGI (reference sequence). Trimming removed 2 bases at V and 2 bases at J, with 15 bases between. The CDR3 region has the DNA TGTGCCAGCAGTTACGGGGTGGCAATTAAACAAGAGACCCAGTACTTC. Translated, it gives CASSYGVAIKQETQYF.

The chain combines TRBV7-6 with TRBJ2-7; a weak D match, TRBD1 (6 bases). Germline V gene lookup returns CDR1 SGHVS and CDR2 FNYEAQ. Trimming cost V 5 bases and J 5 bases, with 19 bases left between them. The CDR3 runs 15 residues. The CDR3 is CASSPEQGQDHEQYF. CDR3 DNA sequence: TGTGCCAGCAGCCCCGAGCAGGGGCAGGACCACGAGCAGTACTTC.

This clonotype was seen only a few times. V is TRBV20-1 and J is TRBJ2-3, with TRBD2 as a possible D gene (6 bases). Trimming stripped 6 bases from V and 0 bases from J, with 13 bases between. The CDR3 sequence is 14 residues long. CDR1 and CDR2 (germline): DFQATT, SNEGSKA (reference sequence). The CDR3 region has the DNA TGCAGTGCCTTGGGGGGAACTAGCACAGATACGCAGTATTTT. This sequence encodes CSALGGTSTDTQYF.

In its sample, this clonotype was seen a few times. The V and J genes are TRBV4-3 and TRBJ2-1; D is perhaps TRBD2 (6 bases). The CDR3 totals 16 residues. Germline V CDR1 and CDR2: LGHNA, YSLEER. V lost 1 base to trimming and J lost 9 bases, with 19 bases between them. The CDR3 loop reads CASSQVGDSQRTEQFF. In nucleotides, the CDR3 is TGCGCCAGCAGCCAAGTAGGGGACTCGCAGCGGACTGAGCAGTTCTTC.